Listed here is a single T cell receptor beta chain. The antigen is not known. The junction departs from the called germline gene at one end, perhaps through a read error. TCRdb keeps only in-frame clones here, not all; method: immunoSEQ multiplex PCR. The sample includes around 190,000 clones, roughly 86% of them seen just once. This entry is derived from a study of cytomegalovirus exposure and HLA in healthy donors. General study results and limits: Reports credit the classifier with highly specific, highly sensitive diagnosis of cytomegalovirus status. According to a subsequent analysis, TCR clusters from the first cohort were inclined to appear together in the roughly 120 validation repertoires. Most observed TCR sequences were rare, whereas some public TCRs were detected in many donors. Researchers counted some 150 TCR beta chains as cytomegalovirus-associated.

The CDR3 sequence is 13 residues long. From germline, CDR1 is MNHEY and CDR2 SVGAGI. The chain employs TRBV6-5 and TRBJ2-2; D is uncertain. Sequences were obtained from PBMCs. The sequence derives from a man aged 30-40 years in good health and CMV-seropositive. The CDR3 region has the DNA TGTGCCAGCAGTTACAGGAACGCCGGGGAGCTGTTTTTT. Translation: CASSYRNAGELFF.